Listed below are T cell receptor beta chains from one sample, sequenced in a study of blood T cells in healthy people across ages. TCRdb redid the calling of the 5' RACE reads with MiXCR, one entry per CDR3 protein. The table has some 1.5 million distinct CDR3 sequences, approximately 30% seen once. The sequenced material came from blood. The origin of the receptors is a woman between 25 and 40 years old in good health. Each CDR3 is given with its conserved first and last residue. D genes are given only for firm matches. The size of a clone is reported for some rows only, either as once, few or many, or as a class for expanded clones.

d_gene: .
j_gene: TRBJ2-5
v_gene: TRBV20-1
abundance: many
CDR3nt: TGCAGTGCTTCCTGGACGGGGGAGCAGTACTTC
CDR3aa: CSASWTGEQYF

d_gene: TRBD1
j_gene: TRBJ2-5
v_gene: TRBV7-9
abundance: few
CDR3nt: TGTGCCAGCAGCATCGATCGGACAGGAACCGGGGAGACCCAGTACTTC
CDR3aa: CASSIDRTGTGETQYF

d_gene: .
j_gene: TRBJ2-3
v_gene: TRBV7-9
abundance: many
CDR3nt: TGTGCCAGCAGCTACCGGGTCCAGACAGATACGCAGTATTTT
CDR3aa: CASSYRVQTDTQYF

d_gene: .
j_gene: TRBJ2-1
v_gene: TRBV2
abundance: .
CDR3nt: TGTGCCAGCAGACCGACAGCGTTCAATGAGCAGTTCTTC
CDR3aa: CASRPTAFNEQFF

d_gene: .
j_gene: TRBJ2-4
v_gene: TRBV10-3
abundance: .
CDR3nt: TGTGCCATCAGTGAGGGAGGGACGGGAGCAGCCAAAAACATTCAGTACTTC
CDR3aa: CAISEGGTGAAKNIQYF

d_gene: .
j_gene: TRBJ1-2
v_gene: TRBV10-3
abundance: many
CDR3nt: TGTGCCATCAGTGAAGGTGCAGGGGTGAGTGGCTACACCTTC
CDR3aa: CAISEGAGVSGYTF

d_gene: TRBD2
j_gene: TRBJ2-7
v_gene: TRBV5-1
abundance: .
CDR3nt: TGCGCCACCACGGGGGGAGGACTCTACGAGCAGTACTTC
CDR3aa: CATTGGGLYEQYF

d_gene: .
j_gene: TRBJ2-7
v_gene: TRBV5-6
abundance: many
CDR3nt: TGTGCCAGCAGCTTAGGCTCGGTTGGGGAGCAGTACTTC
CDR3aa: CASSLGSVGEQYF

d_gene: TRBD1
j_gene: TRBJ1-2
v_gene: TRBV7-6
abundance: .
CDR3nt: TGTACCAGCAGCCCCGGACAGGGGGGTTACTATGGCTACACCTTC
CDR3aa: CTSSPGQGGYYGYTF

d_gene: .
j_gene: TRBJ2-5
v_gene: TRBV4-3
abundance: .
CDR3nt: TGCGCTAGCAGCCAAGATGGGGGGCGCGGAGAGACCCAGTACTTC
CDR3aa: CASSQDGGRGETQYF

d_gene: TRBD1
j_gene: TRBJ2-4
v_gene: TRBV20-1
abundance: many
CDR3nt: TGCAGTGCTAGGGGACAGGGCCCCGACATTCAGTACTTC
CDR3aa: CSARGQGPDIQYF

d_gene: TRBD1
j_gene: TRBJ1-5
v_gene: TRBV20-1
abundance: .
CDR3nt: TGCAGTGCTAGGGTACGGACAGGGAGGAAGCCCCAGCATTTT
CDR3aa: CSARVRTGRKPQHF

d_gene: .
j_gene: TRBJ2-1
v_gene: TRBV7-8
abundance: many
CDR3nt: TGTGCCAGCAGCAGGGACAACAATGAGCAGTTCTTC
CDR3aa: CASSRDNNEQFF

d_gene: TRBD1
j_gene: TRBJ1-6
v_gene: TRBV5-1
abundance: few
CDR3nt: TGCGCCAGCAGCACCGGGGACAGGGGGCAGGCACCCCTCCACTTT
CDR3aa: CASSTGDRGQAPLHF

d_gene: .
j_gene: TRBJ2-3
v_gene: TRBV20-1
abundance: many
CDR3nt: TGCAGTGCTAGCGCCCCCTCTCCTGGGGCGGATACGCAGTATTTT
CDR3aa: CSASAPSPGADTQYF

d_gene: TRBD2
j_gene: TRBJ2-1
v_gene: TRBV2
abundance: few
CDR3nt: TGTGCCAGCAGTGAGGGCGGGAGTAGGCTCAATGAGCAGTTCTTC
CDR3aa: CASSEGGSRLNEQFF

d_gene: .
j_gene: TRBJ1-4
v_gene: TRBV7-8
abundance: many
CDR3nt: TGTGCCAGCAGCTTAGCTCGCAGGGAAGAAAAACTGTTTTTT
CDR3aa: CASSLARREEKLFF

d_gene: .
j_gene: TRBJ2-3
v_gene: TRBV12-3/TRBV12-4
abundance: .
CDR3nt: TGTGCCAGCAGTCCTTACCAGGACAGTACTACGCAGTATTTT
CDR3aa: CASSPYQDSTTQYF

d_gene: .
j_gene: TRBJ2-3
v_gene: TRBV20-1
abundance: few
CDR3nt: TGCAGTGCCAGAGGAGTGAGCTCAGATACGCAGTATTTT
CDR3aa: CSARGVSSDTQYF

d_gene: .
j_gene: TRBJ2-7
v_gene: TRBV5-1
abundance: few
CDR3nt: TGCGCCAGCAGCTTCCGGGATGACTACGAGCAGTACTTC
CDR3aa: CASSFRDDYEQYF